These T cell receptor beta chains were read from a single sample in a study of T-cell reconstitution after alpha-beta-depleted transplantation in children. MiXCR, run by TCRdb on the PCR reads, gives a single entry per CDR3 protein. The repertoire holds roughly 340,000 distinct CDR3 sequences, around 15% seen once, with just over 40% in the top ten. This specimen consisted of PBMCs, mostly from graft donor cells, obtained 360 days after TCRalphabeta/CD19-depleted stem cell transplant. The receptors were sampled from a male patient between 2 and 15 years old who had a stem cell transplant for acute lymphoblastic leukemia, so the T cells may come from the graft donor. Each CDR3 is given with its conserved first and last residue. The order of the fields is V gene, clone size, J gene, D gene, CDR3 protein, CDR3 DNA. A D gene is named only where the DNA matches it firmly. The size entry is marked missing in some rows and otherwise reads once, few, many or a size class.

V: TRBV20-1
size: many
J: TRBJ2-3
D: TRBD2
CDR3: CSASFLAGGPSDTQYF
DNA: TGCAGTGCTAGCTTTTTAGCGGGAGGGCCCTCAGATACGCAGTATTTT

V: TRBV15
size: many
J: TRBJ2-7
D: TRBD2
CDR3: CATSRDREGYEQYF
DNA: TGTGCCACCAGCAGAGATCGGGAGGGCTACGAGCAGTACTTC

V: TRBV27
size: .
J: TRBJ2-3
D: .
CDR3: CASRADTQYF
DNA: TGTGCCAGCAGAGCAGATACGCAGTATTTT

V: TRBV10-3
size: .
J: TRBJ2-1
D: TRBD2
CDR3: CAISSIAGGRNQQFF
DNA: TGTGCCATCAGTAGCATAGCGGGAGGTAGAAATCAGCAGTTCTTC

V: TRBV12-3/TRBV12-4
size: .
J: TRBJ2-2
D: .
CDR3: CASTLGGQNTGELFF
DNA: TGTGCCAGCACACTTGGGGGACAAAACACCGGGGAGCTGTTTTTT

V: TRBV5-1
size: few
J: TRBJ2-1
D: TRBD2
CDR3: CASSSTSGMNNEQFF
DNA: TGCGCCAGCAGCTCAACTAGCGGGATGAACAATGAGCAGTTCTTC

V: TRBV29-1
size: few
J: TRBJ2-3
D: .
CDR3: CSVDTDTQYF
DNA: TGCAGCGTTGACACAGATACGCAGTATTTT

V: TRBV15
size: .
J: TRBJ2-3
D: TRBD1
CDR3: CATSREGTGGDTQYF
DNA: TGTGCCACCAGCAGAGAGGGGACAGGGGGAGATACGCAGTATTTT

V: TRBV11-2
size: .
J: TRBJ2-3
D: TRBD2
CDR3: CASSTQAGAGDTQYF
DNA: TGTGCCAGCAGCACACAAGCGGGAGCCGGAGATACGCAGTATTTT

V: TRBV7-9
size: .
J: TRBJ2-1
D: TRBD2
CDR3: CASSSTSGRDEQFF
DNA: TGTGCCAGCAGCTCGACTAGCGGGAGGGATGAGCAGTTCTTC

V: TRBV28
size: .
J: TRBJ2-2
D: TRBD1
CDR3: CASRHADRDTGELFF
DNA: TGTGCCAGCAGGCACGCTGACAGGGACACCGGGGAGCTGTTTTTT

V: TRBV2
size: few
J: TRBJ2-3
D: .
CDR3: CASSEVTGTDTQYF
DNA: TGTGCCAGCAGTGAGGTGACTGGCACAGATACGCAGTATTTT

V: TRBV4-1
size: many
J: TRBJ2-3
D: .
CDR3: CASSRGRSTDTQYF
DNA: TGCGCCAGCAGCCGTGGACGGAGCACAGATACGCAGTATTTT

V: TRBV7-8
size: many
J: TRBJ2-3
D: TRBD2
CDR3: CASSLGWLAGADTQYF
DNA: TGTGCCAGCAGCTTAGGGTGGCTAGCGGGAGCGGATACGCAGTATTTT